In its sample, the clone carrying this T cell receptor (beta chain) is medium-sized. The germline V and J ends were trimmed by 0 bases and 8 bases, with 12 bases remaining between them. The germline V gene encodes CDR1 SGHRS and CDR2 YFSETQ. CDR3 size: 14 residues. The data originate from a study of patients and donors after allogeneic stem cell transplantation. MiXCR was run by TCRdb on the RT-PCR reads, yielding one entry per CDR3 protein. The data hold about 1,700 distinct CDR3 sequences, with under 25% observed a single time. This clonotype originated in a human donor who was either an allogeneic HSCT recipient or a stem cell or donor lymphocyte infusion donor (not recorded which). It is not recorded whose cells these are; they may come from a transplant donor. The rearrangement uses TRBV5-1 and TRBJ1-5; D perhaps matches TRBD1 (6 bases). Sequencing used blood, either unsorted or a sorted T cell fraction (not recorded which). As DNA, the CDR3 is TGCGCCAGCAGCTTGGAACAGGGAAGGGAGCCCCAGCATTTT. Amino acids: CASSLEQGREPQHF. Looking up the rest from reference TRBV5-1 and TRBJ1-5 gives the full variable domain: KAGVTQTPRYLIKTRGQQVTLSCSPISGHRSVSWYQQTPGQGLQFLFEYFSETQRNKGNFPGRFSGRQFSNSRSEMNVSTLELGDSALYLCASSLEQGREPQHFGDGTRLSIL.